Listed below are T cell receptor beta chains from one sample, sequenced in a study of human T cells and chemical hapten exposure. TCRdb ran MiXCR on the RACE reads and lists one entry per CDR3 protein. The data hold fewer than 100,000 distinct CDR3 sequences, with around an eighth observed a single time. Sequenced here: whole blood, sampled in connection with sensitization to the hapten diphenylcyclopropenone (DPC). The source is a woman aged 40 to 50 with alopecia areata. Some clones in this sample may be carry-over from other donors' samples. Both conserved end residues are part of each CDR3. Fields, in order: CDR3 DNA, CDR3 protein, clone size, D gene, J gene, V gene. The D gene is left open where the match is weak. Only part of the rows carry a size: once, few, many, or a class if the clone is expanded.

CDR3 DNA: TGTGCCAGCAGTTTAGGGGCCGCAGGGAGCACTGAAGCTTTCTTT; CDR3 protein: CASSLGAAGSTEAFF; clone size: NA; D gene: NA; J gene: TRBJ1-1; V gene: TRBV28
CDR3 DNA: TGCGCCAGCAGCTTGGAGAGGGGTCGGCAGTACTTC; CDR3 protein: CASSLERGRQYF; clone size: few; D gene: NA; J gene: TRBJ2-7; V gene: TRBV5-1
CDR3 DNA: TGCAGCGTAGGAAAAGGAGAGAACTATGGCTACACCTTC; CDR3 protein: CSVGKGENYGYTF; clone size: NA; D gene: NA; J gene: TRBJ1-2; V gene: TRBV29-1
CDR3 DNA: TGTGCCAGCAGTTCACCCGCCCGGGGGAACATTCAGTACTTC; CDR3 protein: CASSSPARGNIQYF; clone size: NA; D gene: NA; J gene: TRBJ2-4; V gene: TRBV11-3
CDR3 DNA: TGTGCCAGCAAAGGGGGGACAGGCTACAATGAGCAGTTCTTC; CDR3 protein: CASKGGTGYNEQFF; clone size: NA; D gene: TRBD1; J gene: TRBJ2-1; V gene: TRBV2
CDR3 DNA: TGTGCCAGCAGCTTAGGGGCAGGCAGGGAAGGCTACACCTTC; CDR3 protein: CASSLGAGREGYTF; clone size: few; D gene: NA; J gene: TRBJ1-2; V gene: TRBV7-6
CDR3 DNA: TGCAGCGCTTGGACAGGGGGCCCCGGGGAGCTGTTTTTT; CDR3 protein: CSAWTGGPGELFF; clone size: few; D gene: TRBD1; J gene: TRBJ2-2; V gene: TRBV29-1
CDR3 DNA: TGTCCCAGCAGTTTCTCTCAGATTACCTACGAGCAGTACTTC; CDR3 protein: CPSSFSQITYEQYF; clone size: NA; D gene: NA; J gene: TRBJ2-7; V gene: TRBV27
CDR3 DNA: TGTGCCAGGACGGCAGGCAGCACTGAAGCTTTCTTT; CDR3 protein: CARTAGSTEAFF; clone size: few; D gene: NA; J gene: TRBJ1-1; V gene: TRBV27
CDR3 DNA: TGTGCCAGCAGCCTTTCTTTCGGGGGCCGGTTCATAAGGGAGCAGTTCTTC; CDR3 protein: CASSLSFGGRFIREQFF; clone size: few; D gene: NA; J gene: TRBJ2-1; V gene: TRBV28
CDR3 DNA: TGCAGTGCATTAAGACAGGTCCGTAATTCACCCCTCCACTTT; CDR3 protein: CSALRQVRNSPLHF; clone size: NA; D gene: NA; J gene: TRBJ1-6; V gene: TRBV20-1
CDR3 DNA: TGTGCCAGCACCCTTAGTAGGCAGAAATTAAGCTCTGGAAACACCATATATTTT; CDR3 protein: CASTLSRQKLSSGNTIYF; clone size: NA; D gene: NA; J gene: TRBJ1-3; V gene: TRBV7-8
CDR3 DNA: TGTGCCAGCAGTACCAGGGACGGGTCCAATCAGCCCCAGCATTTT; CDR3 protein: CASSTRDGSNQPQHF; clone size: few; D gene: NA; J gene: TRBJ1-5; V gene: TRBV12-3/TRBV12-4
CDR3 DNA: TGTGCCAGCGGATCGACCCCCTACAATGAGCAGTTCTTC; CDR3 protein: CASGSTPYNEQFF; clone size: NA; D gene: NA; J gene: TRBJ2-1; V gene: TRBV7-9
CDR3 DNA: TGTGCCAGCAGCTTAGCGGGGACTAGCGGTTCCTACGAGCAGTACTTC; CDR3 protein: CASSLAGTSGSYEQYF; clone size: few; D gene: TRBD2; J gene: TRBJ2-7; V gene: TRBV7-2
CDR3 DNA: TGTGCCAGCTCACCACCGGGGACAGTTAGCTCCTACGAGCAGTACTTC; CDR3 protein: CASSPPGTVSSYEQYF; clone size: NA; D gene: TRBD1; J gene: TRBJ2-7; V gene: TRBV18
CDR3 DNA: TGTGCCAGCAGCCCAGCCCCGGGGACTAGCGAGAAGAGGGCAAATGAGCAGTTCTTC; CDR3 protein: CASSPAPGTSEKRANEQFF; clone size: many; D gene: TRBD2; J gene: TRBJ2-1; V gene: TRBV7-3
CDR3 DNA: TGTGCCAGCTCACCACCGTGGGACACTGAAGCTTTCTTT; CDR3 protein: CASSPPWDTEAFF; clone size: few; D gene: NA; J gene: TRBJ1-1; V gene: TRBV18
CDR3 DNA: TGTGCCAGCTCACGGGGGAAACAAGAGACCCAGTACTTC; CDR3 protein: CASSRGKQETQYF; clone size: few; D gene: NA; J gene: TRBJ2-5; V gene: TRBV18
CDR3 DNA: TGTGCCAGCAGTTTTCCTGGACGGCAGGGGGCCTCCTATGGCTACACCTTC; CDR3 protein: CASSFPGRQGASYGYTF; clone size: many; D gene: TRBD1; J gene: TRBJ1-2; V gene: TRBV12-3/TRBV12-4
CDR3 DNA: TGTGCCAGCAGCACCTCCGGGACTAATGTCCCCGGGGAGCTGTTTTTT; CDR3 protein: CASSTSGTNVPGELFF; clone size: few; D gene: TRBD2; J gene: TRBJ2-2; V gene: TRBV7-3
CDR3 DNA: TGCAGTGCTAGAGATCGGCCTAGCGGGAGCTATGAGCAGTTCTTC; CDR3 protein: CSARDRPSGSYEQFF; clone size: many; D gene: TRBD2; J gene: TRBJ2-1; V gene: TRBV20-1
CDR3 DNA: TGCAGCGTTGAAGGGGAACAGTCGAACACTGAAGCTTTCTTT; CDR3 protein: CSVEGEQSNTEAFF; clone size: few; D gene: NA; J gene: TRBJ1-1; V gene: TRBV29-1
CDR3 DNA: TGTGCCAGCAGTCCGACAGCCTTTAGCAATCAGCCCCAGCATTTT; CDR3 protein: CASSPTAFSNQPQHF; clone size: few; D gene: NA; J gene: TRBJ1-5; V gene: TRBV6-2/TRBV6-3
CDR3 DNA: TGTGCCAGCAGCTTAAGTTTAACCCTTAATGAGCAGTTCTTC; CDR3 protein: CASSLSLTLNEQFF; clone size: few; D gene: NA; J gene: TRBJ2-1; V gene: TRBV7-9
CDR3 DNA: TGCGCCAGCAGCCAAGATCCACGTGGGGCGGGAGCTTTGGAGACCCAGTACTTC; CDR3 protein: CASSQDPRGAGALETQYF; clone size: NA; D gene: TRBD2; J gene: TRBJ2-5; V gene: TRBV4-1
CDR3 DNA: TGTGCCAGCAGCCCCGGGGGCGCAGATACGCAGTATTTT; CDR3 protein: CASSPGGADTQYF; clone size: NA; D gene: NA; J gene: TRBJ2-3; V gene: TRBV3-1
CDR3 DNA: TGCGCCAGCAGCTCCACCACGGGTAGCGGGAGTGGAGAGACCCAGTACTTC; CDR3 protein: CASSSTTGSGSGETQYF; clone size: NA; D gene: TRBD2; J gene: TRBJ2-5; V gene: TRBV5-1
CDR3 DNA: TGTGCCAGCAGCTTATTGGACAGGGAGACTGGGGCCAACGTCCTGACTTTC; CDR3 protein: CASSLLDRETGANVLTF; clone size: many; D gene: TRBD1; J gene: TRBJ2-6; V gene: TRBV7-9
CDR3 DNA: TGTGCCAGCAGCGTAGCAACGGGGAGCGGGACCGGGGAGCTGTTTTTT; CDR3 protein: CASSVATGSGTGELFF; clone size: NA; D gene: NA; J gene: TRBJ2-2; V gene: TRBV9
CDR3 DNA: TGTGCCAGCAGTCACCGGGACAGGGGAGGCGCAGCCTACAATGAGCAGTTCTTC; CDR3 protein: CASSHRDRGGAAYNEQFF; clone size: few; D gene: TRBD1; J gene: TRBJ2-1; V gene: TRBV7-9
CDR3 DNA: TGCAGTGCTCCCAGGACTAGCGGCAACAATGAGCAGTTCTTC; CDR3 protein: CSAPRTSGNNEQFF; clone size: few; D gene: TRBD2; J gene: TRBJ2-1; V gene: TRBV20-1
CDR3 DNA: TGTGCCAGCAGCCTGGGACAGGGTTATGAAAAACTGTTTTTT; CDR3 protein: CASSLGQGYEKLFF; clone size: few; D gene: TRBD1; J gene: TRBJ1-4; V gene: TRBV7-9
CDR3 DNA: TGTGCCAGCAGTTACTCGAGGCGCTTCACCGGGGAGCTGTTTTTT; CDR3 protein: CASSYSRRFTGELFF; clone size: few; D gene: NA; J gene: TRBJ2-2; V gene: TRBV6-2/TRBV6-3
CDR3 DNA: TGTGCCAGCAGTCCACGCCCGGGACCGGGGGGAGGCTACACCTTC; CDR3 protein: CASSPRPGPGGGYTF; clone size: many; D gene: NA; J gene: TRBJ1-2; V gene: TRBV5-4
CDR3 DNA: TGTGCCAGCAGGCGGACAGGGGATTTCGATGGCTACACCTTC; CDR3 protein: CASRRTGDFDGYTF; clone size: NA; D gene: TRBD1; J gene: TRBJ1-2; V gene: TRBV2
CDR3 DNA: TGTGCCAGCAGCTTAGGTCCGGACAGGAGTATTGGAAACACCATATATTTT; CDR3 protein: CASSLGPDRSIGNTIYF; clone size: NA; D gene: TRBD1; J gene: TRBJ1-3; V gene: TRBV7-2
CDR3 DNA: TGTGCCAGCAGCGTAACAGGGCAAGAGACCCAGTACTTC; CDR3 protein: CASSVTGQETQYF; clone size: few; D gene: NA; J gene: TRBJ2-5; V gene: TRBV9
CDR3 DNA: TGTGCCAGCAGCTTAGCCGGGACTAGCGGGACAGATACGCAGTATTTT; CDR3 protein: CASSLAGTSGTDTQYF; clone size: NA; D gene: TRBD2; J gene: TRBJ2-3; V gene: TRBV7-9
CDR3 DNA: TGTGCCAGCAGCTTAACAGGGGGCGACGGCACTGAAGCTTTCTTT; CDR3 protein: CASSLTGGDGTEAFF; clone size: NA; D gene: TRBD1; J gene: TRBJ1-1; V gene: TRBV7-9
CDR3 DNA: TGTGCCAGCAGCTTAGCGGGAGCTTTCCAAGAGACCCAGTACTTC; CDR3 protein: CASSLAGAFQETQYF; clone size: many; D gene: NA; J gene: TRBJ2-5; V gene: TRBV7-2
CDR3 DNA: TGTGCCAGCAGCTTAAACGGACTAGCGGGAGCAACGCAGTATTTT; CDR3 protein: CASSLNGLAGATQYF; clone size: few; D gene: TRBD2; J gene: TRBJ2-3; V gene: TRBV7-2
CDR3 DNA: TGCAGTGCTATGACTAGTGGGACCGGGGAGCTGTTTTTT; CDR3 protein: CSAMTSGTGELFF; clone size: NA; D gene: NA; J gene: TRBJ2-2; V gene: TRBV20-1
CDR3 DNA: TGCGCCAGCAGCTTGGACTATGAGGGCTACGAGCAGTACTTC; CDR3 protein: CASSLDYEGYEQYF; clone size: NA; D gene: NA; J gene: TRBJ2-7; V gene: TRBV5-1
CDR3 DNA: TGTGCCAGCAGCCAAGTCCCGACTAGCGGGCCCGAGGAAGGCTACGAGCAGTACTTC; CDR3 protein: CASSQVPTSGPEEGYEQYF; clone size: many; D gene: NA; J gene: TRBJ2-7; V gene: TRBV3-2
CDR3 DNA: TGTGCCAGCAGCCAAGAGCTAGCGGGAGTCAATGAGCAGTTCTTC; CDR3 protein: CASSQELAGVNEQFF; clone size: many; D gene: TRBD2; J gene: TRBJ2-1; V gene: TRBV4-2
CDR3 DNA: TGTGCCAGTAGTATAGAGACTAGCGTCCCCTACGAGCAGTACTTC; CDR3 protein: CASSIETSVPYEQYF; clone size: NA; D gene: TRBD2; J gene: TRBJ2-7; V gene: TRBV19
CDR3 DNA: TGCGCCAGCAGGACTAGCGGGAGCCCAGATACGCAGTATTTT; CDR3 protein: CASRTSGSPDTQYF; clone size: NA; D gene: TRBD2; J gene: TRBJ2-3; V gene: TRBV5-1
CDR3 DNA: TGTGCCAGCAGTTTGTGGGGGGGTAATTCACCCCTCCACTTT; CDR3 protein: CASSLWGGNSPLHF; clone size: few; D gene: NA; J gene: TRBJ1-6; V gene: TRBV6-2/TRBV6-3
CDR3 DNA: TGTGCCAGCAGCCCCCGGGACAGGCCCTTGGGGACCCAGTACTTC; CDR3 protein: CASSPRDRPLGTQYF; clone size: many; D gene: TRBD1; J gene: TRBJ2-5; V gene: TRBV7-6
CDR3 DNA: TGTGCCAGCAGCCAAGATCCCATTAACACCGGGGAGCTGTTTTTT; CDR3 protein: CASSQDPINTGELFF; clone size: few; D gene: NA; J gene: TRBJ2-2; V gene: TRBV14
CDR3 DNA: TGCAGCGTTCCCCACCCTACAGGGTCAGATACGCAGTATTTT; CDR3 protein: CSVPHPTGSDTQYF; clone size: NA; D gene: NA; J gene: TRBJ2-3; V gene: TRBV29-1
CDR3 DNA: TGTGCCAGCAGCCTGGGTGGGCCTGAAGCTTTCTTT; CDR3 protein: CASSLGGPEAFF; clone size: many; D gene: NA; J gene: TRBJ1-1; V gene: TRBV5-6
CDR3 DNA: TGTGCCAGCAGTCAGACAGGTCAGGGCACTGAAGCTTTCTTT; CDR3 protein: CASSQTGQGTEAFF; clone size: NA; D gene: NA; J gene: TRBJ1-1; V gene: TRBV12-3/TRBV12-4
CDR3 DNA: TGTGCCAGCAAGACCTATCGACAGGGGAAAACAGATACGCAGTATTTT; CDR3 protein: CASKTYRQGKTDTQYF; clone size: few; D gene: TRBD1; J gene: TRBJ2-3; V gene: TRBV28